This T cell receptor (beta chain) derives from a study of CXCR3-negative and CXCR3-positive naive CD8 T cells. About the research overall: The dataset comprises about 150 million TRB reads in total, with about 1.5 +/- 0.3 million reads per library.

Comment on this clonotype: What it binds is not known.

By phenotype, naive CD8+ T cells were CD45RO-CCR7+CD27+CD95-. General observations from the study: TRB CDR3s of CXCR3-positive naive cells were more hydrophobic than those of CXCR3-negative naive cells. Across naive subsets, surface CD5 expression was comparable, and TCR strength was inferred from properties of the TRB CDR3.

The CDR3 sequence is 14 residues long. Germline CDR1 is MGHRA and CDR2 is YSYEKL. The TRB cDNA libraries were prepared by 5' RACE with UMI labels. TCRdb reprocessed the 5' RACE reads and stores each CDR3 protein as one record, lacking DNA. The sample shows 75,000 to 90,000 distinct CDR3 sequences, and about 0.62% sits with its ten largest clones. The rearrangement uses TRBV4-1 and TRBJ2-1; TCRdb calls TRBD2, which cannot be checked without DNA. Sequencing was done on a sample of naive CXCR3+ CD8+ T cells from blood. Subset in this sample: CD45RO-CCR7+CD27+CD95- naive CD8+ T cells expressing CXCR3 (TNR3+). This receptor was identified in a human donor in good health. Some clones in this sample may be carry-over from other donors' samples. CDR3 region: CASSQHSLDNEQFF.